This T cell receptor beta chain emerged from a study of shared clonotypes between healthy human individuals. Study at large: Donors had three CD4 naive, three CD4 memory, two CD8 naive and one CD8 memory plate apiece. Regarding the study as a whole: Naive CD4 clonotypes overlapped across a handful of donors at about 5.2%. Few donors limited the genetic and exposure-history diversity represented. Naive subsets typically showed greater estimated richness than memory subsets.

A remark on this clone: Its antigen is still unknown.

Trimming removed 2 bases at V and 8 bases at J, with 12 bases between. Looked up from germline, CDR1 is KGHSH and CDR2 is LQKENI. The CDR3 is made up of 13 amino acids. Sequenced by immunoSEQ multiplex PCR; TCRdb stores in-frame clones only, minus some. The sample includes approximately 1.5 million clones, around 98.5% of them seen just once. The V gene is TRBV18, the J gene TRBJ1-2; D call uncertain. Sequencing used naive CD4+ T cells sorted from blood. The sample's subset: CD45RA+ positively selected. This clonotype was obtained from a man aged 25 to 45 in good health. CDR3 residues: CASSPGRENGYTF. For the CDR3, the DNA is TGTGCCAGCTCACCAGGGAGGGAGAACGGCTACACCTTC.